There are many counts of the clone carrying this T cell receptor (beta chain). This entry is derived from a study of T cells in Graves' hyperthyroidism and ophthalmopathy. Patients showing uncontrolled infection, other autoimmune disease, pregnancy or lactation were ineligible. Diagnostic assessment was based on clinical symptoms, serum thyroxine and TRAb, thyroid ultrasound and orbital computed tomography. Germline CDR1 and CDR2: MNHEY and SMNVEV (reference sequence). V lost 3 bases, J lost 4 bases, and 3 bases stayed unmatched. The CDR3 length is 14 residues. The source material, RNA transcripts, was used to amplify TCR beta CDR3 regions. HTBI primers were used for first-round RT-PCR of the TCR CDR3. TCRdb reanalysed the multiplex PCR reads using MiXCR and keeps one entry per CDR3 protein. In the table there are 100,000 to 140,000 distinct CDR3 sequences, 16% of which are singletons.

The sequence was obtained from a woman aged 45-59 years with Graves' hyperthyroidism. Sequencing used blood. This sequence joins TRBV27 and TRBJ2-1, with 7 bases aligning to TRBD2. The CDR3 nucleotides read TGTGCCAGCAGTTTTAGCGGGTTTTACAATGAGCAGTTCTTC. Its protein product is CASSFSGFYNEQFF.